The 8 T cell receptor beta chains in this list originate from one sample, sequenced in a study of CD4+ T cells in melanoma. The repertoire was sequenced with immunoSEQ multiplex PCR; TCRdb's copy has only in-frame clones and lacks some. The sample consists of over 14,000 clones, over 55% of them appearing once. Sequencing used cells from a culture (not recorded whether cultured in vitro). The source of these receptors is a human donor with melanoma.

V usage is TRBV2 and J usage is TRBJ2-1; D possibly corresponds to TRBD2 (6 bases). This CDR3 contains 16 residues. CDR1 is SNHLY, CDR2 FYNNEI, per germline. Deletions cut 7 bases from V and 4 bases from J, with 20 bases between. CDR3 sequence (DNA): TGTGCCAGCAATGGAGGGGACGGAATTTCTTACAATGAGCAGTTCTTC. It translates to CASNGGDGISYNEQFF.

The chain couples TRBV6-1 to TRBJ1-1; the D gene is possibly TRBD1 (6 bases). The V gene's germline CDR1 is MNHNS and CDR2 SASEGT. Between the trimmed V and J ends, which lost 5 bases and 1 base, there was a span of 14 bases. This CDR3 is 15 amino acids long. The CDR3 coding sequence is TGTGCCAGCAGTAAACTCAGGGGCAAGAACACTGAAGCTTTCTTT. Protein sequence: CASSKLRGKNTEAFF.

This clone has only one observation. V usage is TRBV27 and J usage is TRBJ1-1, with unresolved D. Germline lookup yields CDR1 MNHEY and CDR2 SMNVEV (reference sequence). The CDR3 is 16 residues long. V dropped 2 bases and J dropped 1 base, with 14 bases sitting between them. The CDR3 is CASSLKSAFRNTEAFF. Here the CDR3 DNA reads TGTGCCAGCAGTTTAAAATCGGCATTTAGGAACACTGAAGCTTTCTTT.

The chain links TRBV7-8 to TRBJ2-5; D is perhaps TRBD2 (6 bases). Deletions cut 5 bases from V and 5 bases from J, with 15 bases between. Germline V gene sequence: CDR1 SGHVS, CDR2 FQNEAQ. CDR3 length: 14 amino acids. CDR3 amino acids: CASSTGGSGETQYF. The CDR3 DNA reads as TGTGCCAGCAGCACCGGGGGTTCTGGGGAGACCCAGTACTTC.

This clone was found a few times. The chain recombines TRBV5-1 with TRBJ1-2; possible D gene TRBD1, 5 bases. This CDR3 spans 16 amino acids. Between the trimmed V and J ends, which lost 0 bases and 0 bases, there was a span of 12 bases. Germline CDR1 and CDR2: SGHRS and YFSETQ. The CDR3 loop reads CASSLADLQANYGYTF. DNA of the CDR3: TGCGCCAGCAGCTTGGCCGATTTACAGGCTAACTATGGCTACACCTTC.

V usage is TRBV19 and J usage is TRBJ1-2, with D possibly TRBD1 on 5 matching bases. CDR3 length: 12 residues. Germline lookup yields CDR1 LNHDA and CDR2 SQIVND (reference sequence). V lost 5 bases to trimming and J lost 4 bases, with 8 bases between them. CDR3 region: CASSQGFYGYTF. CDR3 coding DNA: TGTGCCAGTAGTCAGGGATTCTATGGCTACACCTTC.

The chain joins TRBV27 to TRBJ1-1; 8 bases are shared with TRBD1. The V segment lost 7 bases and the J segment 0 bases; nucleotides outside the gene matches: 7. Germline CDR1 reads MNHEY; CDR2 reads SMNVEV (reference sequence). The CDR3 runs 15 residues. The CDR3 loop is CASTQGQGMNTEAFF. CDR3 nucleotide sequence: TGTGCCAGCACCCAAGGACAGGGTATGAACACTGAAGCTTTCTTT.

The chain couples TRBV6-5 to TRBJ1-2; 9 bases map to TRBD1. Germline V gene lookup returns CDR1 MNHEY and CDR2 SVGAGI. With V trimmed by 6 bases and J by 5 bases, 7 bases remained unmatched. This CDR3 is 14 amino acids long. The CDR3 is CASSPGTGTYGYTF. Written as DNA, the CDR3 is TGTGCCAGCAGCCCCGGGACAGGGACTTATGGCTACACCTTC.